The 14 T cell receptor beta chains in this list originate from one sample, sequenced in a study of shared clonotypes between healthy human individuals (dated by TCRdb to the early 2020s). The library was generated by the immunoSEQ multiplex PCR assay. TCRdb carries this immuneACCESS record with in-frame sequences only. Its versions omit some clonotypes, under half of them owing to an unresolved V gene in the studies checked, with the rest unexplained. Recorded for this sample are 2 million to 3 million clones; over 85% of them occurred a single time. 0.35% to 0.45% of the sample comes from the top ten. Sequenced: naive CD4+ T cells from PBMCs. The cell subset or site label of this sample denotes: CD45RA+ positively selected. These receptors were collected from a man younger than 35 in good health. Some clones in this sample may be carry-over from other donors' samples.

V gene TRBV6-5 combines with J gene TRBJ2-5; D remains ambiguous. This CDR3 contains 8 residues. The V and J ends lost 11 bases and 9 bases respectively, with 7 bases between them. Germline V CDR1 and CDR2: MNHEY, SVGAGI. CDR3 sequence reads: CAPTPQYF. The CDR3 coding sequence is TGTGCCCCCACGCCCCAGTACTTC.

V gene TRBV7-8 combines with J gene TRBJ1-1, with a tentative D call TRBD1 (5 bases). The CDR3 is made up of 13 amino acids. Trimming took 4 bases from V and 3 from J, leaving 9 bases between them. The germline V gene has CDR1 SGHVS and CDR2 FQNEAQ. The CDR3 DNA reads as TGTGCCAGCAGCTCCAGGGAGGACACTGAAGCTTTCTTT. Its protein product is CASSSREDTEAFF.

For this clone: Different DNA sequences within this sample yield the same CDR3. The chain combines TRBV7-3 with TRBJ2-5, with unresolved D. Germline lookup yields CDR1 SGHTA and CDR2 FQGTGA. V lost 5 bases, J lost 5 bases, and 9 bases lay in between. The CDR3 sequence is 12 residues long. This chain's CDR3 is CASSPTGETQYF. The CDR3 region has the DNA TGTGCCAGCAGCCCCACCGGGGAGACCCAGTACTTC.

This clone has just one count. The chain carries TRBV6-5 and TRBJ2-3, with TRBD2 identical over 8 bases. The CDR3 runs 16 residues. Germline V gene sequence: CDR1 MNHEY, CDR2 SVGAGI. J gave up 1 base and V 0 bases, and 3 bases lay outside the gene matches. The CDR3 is CASSYSKTSGTDTQYF. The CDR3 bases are TGTGCCAGCAGTTACTCGAAGACTAGCGGCACAGATACGCAGTATTTT.

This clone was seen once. The CDR3 nucleotides read TGTGCCAGCAGCCCTACCCGGTCGGTAGGAAACACCATATATTTT. As protein: CASSPTRSVGNTIYF. This chain joins TRBV6-5 and TRBJ1-3; D unclear. V gave up 6 bases and J gave up 4 bases, with 16 bases separating them. Germline CDR1 MNHEY, CDR2 SVGAGI. The CDR3 sequence is 15 residues long.

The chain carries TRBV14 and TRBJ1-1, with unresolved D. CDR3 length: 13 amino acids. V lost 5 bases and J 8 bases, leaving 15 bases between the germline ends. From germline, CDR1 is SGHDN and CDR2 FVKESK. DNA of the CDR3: TGTGCCAGCAGCTCCGCGACCATCACGGAAGCTTTCTTT. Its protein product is CASSSATITEAFF.

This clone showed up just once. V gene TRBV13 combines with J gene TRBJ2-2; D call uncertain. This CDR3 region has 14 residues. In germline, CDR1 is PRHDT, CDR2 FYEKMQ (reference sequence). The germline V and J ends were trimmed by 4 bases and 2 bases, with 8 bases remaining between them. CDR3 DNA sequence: TGTGCCAGCAGCTCCCAGACTAACACCGGGGAGCTGTTTTTT. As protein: CASSSQTNTGELFF.

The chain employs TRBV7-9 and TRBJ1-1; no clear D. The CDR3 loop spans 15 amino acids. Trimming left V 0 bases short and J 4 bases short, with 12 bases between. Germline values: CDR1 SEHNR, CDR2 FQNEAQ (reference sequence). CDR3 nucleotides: TGTGCCAGCAGCTTAGCGCCCCGATCTGGCACTGAAGCTTTCTTT. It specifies CASSLAPRSGTEAFF.

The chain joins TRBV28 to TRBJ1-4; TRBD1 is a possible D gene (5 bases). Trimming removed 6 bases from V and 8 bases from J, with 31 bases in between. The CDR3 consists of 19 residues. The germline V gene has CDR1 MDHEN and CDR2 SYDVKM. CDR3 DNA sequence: TGTGCCAGCAGCCTCCCTACGGGGGGTGGTTTTACTAAGGGGGAAAAACTGTTTTTT. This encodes CASSLPTGGGFTKGEKLFF.

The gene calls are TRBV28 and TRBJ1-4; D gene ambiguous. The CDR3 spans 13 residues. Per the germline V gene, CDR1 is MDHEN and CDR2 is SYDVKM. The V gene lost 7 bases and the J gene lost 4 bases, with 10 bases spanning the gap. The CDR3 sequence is CASTGAGNEKLFF. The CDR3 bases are TGTGCCAGCACAGGTGCCGGTAATGAAAAACTGTTTTTT.

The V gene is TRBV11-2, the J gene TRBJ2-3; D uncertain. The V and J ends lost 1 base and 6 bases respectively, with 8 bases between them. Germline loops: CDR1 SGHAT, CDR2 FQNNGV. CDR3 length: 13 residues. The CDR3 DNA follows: TGTGCCAGCAGCTTAGGAGAGCACGATACGCAGTATTTT. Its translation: CASSLGEHDTQYF. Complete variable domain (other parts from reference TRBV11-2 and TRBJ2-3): EAGVAQSPRYKIIEKRQSVAFWCNPISGHATLYWYQQILGQGPKLLIQFQNNGVVDDSQLPKDRFSAERLKGVDSTLKIQPAKLEDSAVYLCASSLGEHDTQYFGPGTRLTVL.

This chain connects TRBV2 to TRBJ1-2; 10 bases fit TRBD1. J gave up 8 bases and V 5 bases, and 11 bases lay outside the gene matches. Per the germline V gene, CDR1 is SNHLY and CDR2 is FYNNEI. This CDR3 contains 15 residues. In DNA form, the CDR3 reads TGTGCCAGCAGTCAGGCGAGACAGGGGGCTCGGGGCTACACCTTC. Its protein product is CASSQARQGARGYTF.

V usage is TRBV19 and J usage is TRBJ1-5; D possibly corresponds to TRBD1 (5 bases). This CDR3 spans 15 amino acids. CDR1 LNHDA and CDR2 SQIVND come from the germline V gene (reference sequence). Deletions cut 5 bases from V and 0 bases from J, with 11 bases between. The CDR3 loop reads CASSPQGNSNQPQHF. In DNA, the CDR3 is TGTGCCAGTAGTCCTCAGGGAAATAGCAATCAGCCCCAGCATTTT.

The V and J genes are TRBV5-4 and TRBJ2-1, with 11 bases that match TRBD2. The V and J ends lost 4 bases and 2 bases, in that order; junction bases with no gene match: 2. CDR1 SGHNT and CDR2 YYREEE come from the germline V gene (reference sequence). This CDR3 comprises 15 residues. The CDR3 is CASSVTSGTYNEQFF. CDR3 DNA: TGTGCCAGCAGCGTGACTAGCGGGACCTACAATGAGCAGTTCTTC. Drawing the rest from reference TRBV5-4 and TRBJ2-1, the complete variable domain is ETGVTQSPTHLIKTRGQQVTLRCSSQSGHNTVSWYQQALGQGPQFIFQYYREEENGRGNFPPRFSGLQFPNYSSELNVNALELDDSALYLCASSVTSGTYNEQFFGPGTRLTVL.